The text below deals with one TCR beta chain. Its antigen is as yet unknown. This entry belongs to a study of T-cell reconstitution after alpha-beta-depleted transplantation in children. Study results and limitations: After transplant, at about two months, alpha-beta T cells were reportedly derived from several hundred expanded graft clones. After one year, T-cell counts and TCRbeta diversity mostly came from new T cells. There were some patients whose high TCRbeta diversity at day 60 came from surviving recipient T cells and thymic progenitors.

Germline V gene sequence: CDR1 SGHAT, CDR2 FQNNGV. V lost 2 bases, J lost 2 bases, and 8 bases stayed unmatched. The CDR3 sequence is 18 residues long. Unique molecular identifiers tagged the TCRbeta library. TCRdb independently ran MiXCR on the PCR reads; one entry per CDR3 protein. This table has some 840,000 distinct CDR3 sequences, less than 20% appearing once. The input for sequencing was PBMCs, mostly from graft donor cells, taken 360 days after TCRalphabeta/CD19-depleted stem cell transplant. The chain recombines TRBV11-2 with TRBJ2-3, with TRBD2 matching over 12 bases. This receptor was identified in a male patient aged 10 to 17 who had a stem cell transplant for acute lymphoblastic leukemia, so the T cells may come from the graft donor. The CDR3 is CASSLLATSGGLTDTQYF. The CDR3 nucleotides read TGTGCCAGCAGCTTACTGGCGACTAGCGGGGGTCTCACAGATACGCAGTATTTT. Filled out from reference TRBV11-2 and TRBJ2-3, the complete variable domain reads EAGVAQSPRYKIIEKRQSVAFWCNPISGHATLYWYQQILGQGPKLLIQFQNNGVVDDSQLPKDRFSAERLKGVDSTLKIQPAKLEDSAVYLCASSLLATSGGLTDTQYFGPGTRLTVL.